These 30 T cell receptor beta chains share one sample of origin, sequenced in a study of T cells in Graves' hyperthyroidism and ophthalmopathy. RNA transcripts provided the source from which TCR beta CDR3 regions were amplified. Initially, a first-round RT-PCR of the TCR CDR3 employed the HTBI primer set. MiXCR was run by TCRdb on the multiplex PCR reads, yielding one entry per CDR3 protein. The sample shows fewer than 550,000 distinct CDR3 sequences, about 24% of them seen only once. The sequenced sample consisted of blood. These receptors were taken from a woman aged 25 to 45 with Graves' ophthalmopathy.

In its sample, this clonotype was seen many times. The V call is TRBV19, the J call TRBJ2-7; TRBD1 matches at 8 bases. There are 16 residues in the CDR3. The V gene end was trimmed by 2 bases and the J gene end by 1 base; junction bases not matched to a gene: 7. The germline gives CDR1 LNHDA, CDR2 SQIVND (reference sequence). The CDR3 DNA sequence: TGTGCCAGTAGTATAACCGGACAGGGAAGGTCCTACGAGCAGTACTTC. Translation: CASSITGQGRSYEQYF.

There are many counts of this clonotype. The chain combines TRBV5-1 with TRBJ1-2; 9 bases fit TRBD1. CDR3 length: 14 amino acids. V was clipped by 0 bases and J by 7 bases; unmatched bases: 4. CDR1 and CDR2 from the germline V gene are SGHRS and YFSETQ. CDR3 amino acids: CASSLAGTGFGYTF. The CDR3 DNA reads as TGCGCCAGCAGCTTGGCGGGGACAGGGTTTGGCTACACCTTC.

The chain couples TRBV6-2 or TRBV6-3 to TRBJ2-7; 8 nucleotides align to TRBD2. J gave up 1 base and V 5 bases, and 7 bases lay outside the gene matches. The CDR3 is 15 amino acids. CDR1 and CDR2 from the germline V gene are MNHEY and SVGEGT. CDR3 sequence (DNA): TGTGCCAGCAGTGACTATAGCGGGAAGTCCTACGAGCAGTACTTC. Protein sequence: CASSDYSGKSYEQYF.

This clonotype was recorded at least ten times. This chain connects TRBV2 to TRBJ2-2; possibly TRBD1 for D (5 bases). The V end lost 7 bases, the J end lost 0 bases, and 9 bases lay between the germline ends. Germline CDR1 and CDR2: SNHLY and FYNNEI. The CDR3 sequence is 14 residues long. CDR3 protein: CASIMTANTGELFF. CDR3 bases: TGTGCCAGCATTATGACAGCGAACACCGGGGAGCTGTTTTTT.

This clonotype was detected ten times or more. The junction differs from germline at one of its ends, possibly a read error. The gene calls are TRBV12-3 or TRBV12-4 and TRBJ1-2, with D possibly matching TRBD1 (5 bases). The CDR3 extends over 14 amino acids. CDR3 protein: CASRLPNEGELSYF. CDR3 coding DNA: TGTGCCAGCAGGCTTCCTAATGAAGGGGAGCTCTCATACTTC.

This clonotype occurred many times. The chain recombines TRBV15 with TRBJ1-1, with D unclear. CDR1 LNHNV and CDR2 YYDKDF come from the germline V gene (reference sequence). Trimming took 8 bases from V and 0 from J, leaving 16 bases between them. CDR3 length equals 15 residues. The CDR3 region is CATLDFSGMNTEAFF. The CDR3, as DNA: TGTGCCACCTTAGACTTCTCAGGAATGAACACTGAAGCTTTCTTT.

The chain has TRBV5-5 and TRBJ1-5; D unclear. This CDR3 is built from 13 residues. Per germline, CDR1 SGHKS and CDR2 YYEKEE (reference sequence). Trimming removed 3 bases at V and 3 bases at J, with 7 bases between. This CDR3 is CASSSDINQPQHF. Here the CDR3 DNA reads TGTGCCAGCAGCTCCGACATCAATCAGCCCCAGCATTTT.

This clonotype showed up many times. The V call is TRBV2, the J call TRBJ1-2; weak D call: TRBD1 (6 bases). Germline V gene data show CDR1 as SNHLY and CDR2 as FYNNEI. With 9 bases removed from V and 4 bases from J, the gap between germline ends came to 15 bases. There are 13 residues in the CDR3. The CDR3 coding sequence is TGTGCCAGGAGTACAGGGAGGTTCTATGGCTACACCTTC. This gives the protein CARSTGRFYGYTF. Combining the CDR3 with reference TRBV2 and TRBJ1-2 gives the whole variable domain EPEVTQTPSHQVTQMGQEVILRCVPISNHLYFYWYRQILGQKVEFLVSFYNNEISEKSEIFDDQFSVERPDGSNFTLKIRSTKLEDSAMYFCARSTGRFYGYTFGSGTRLTVV.

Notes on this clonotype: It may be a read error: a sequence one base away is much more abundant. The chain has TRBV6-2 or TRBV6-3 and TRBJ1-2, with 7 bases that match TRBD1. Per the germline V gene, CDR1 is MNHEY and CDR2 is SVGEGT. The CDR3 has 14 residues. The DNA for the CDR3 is TGTGCCAGCAGTCTGCGGACAGGCTCGTATGTCTACACCTTC. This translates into CASSLRTGSYVYTF.

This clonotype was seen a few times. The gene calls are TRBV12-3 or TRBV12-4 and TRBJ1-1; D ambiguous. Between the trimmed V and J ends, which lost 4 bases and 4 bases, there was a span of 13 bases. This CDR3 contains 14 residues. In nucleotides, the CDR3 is TGTGCCAGCAGTTCCATTGGGGTGGCCACTGAAGCTTTCTTT. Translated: CASSSIGVATEAFF.

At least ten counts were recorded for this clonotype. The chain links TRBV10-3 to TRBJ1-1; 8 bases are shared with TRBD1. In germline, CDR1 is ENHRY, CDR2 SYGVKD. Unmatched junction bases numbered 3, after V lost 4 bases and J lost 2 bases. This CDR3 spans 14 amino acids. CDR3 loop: CAISGAGGNTEAFF. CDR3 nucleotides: TGTGCCATCAGTGGGGCAGGGGGCAACACTGAAGCTTTCTTT.

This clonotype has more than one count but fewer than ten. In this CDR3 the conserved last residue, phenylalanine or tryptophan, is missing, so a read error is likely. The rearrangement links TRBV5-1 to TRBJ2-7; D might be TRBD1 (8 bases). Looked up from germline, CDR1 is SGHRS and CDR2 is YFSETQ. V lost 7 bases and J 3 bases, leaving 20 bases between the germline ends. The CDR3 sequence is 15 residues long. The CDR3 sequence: CASAQGGTGHYEQYL. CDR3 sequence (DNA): TGCGCCAGCGCCCAGGGGGGGACAGGCCACTACGAGCAGTACCTC.

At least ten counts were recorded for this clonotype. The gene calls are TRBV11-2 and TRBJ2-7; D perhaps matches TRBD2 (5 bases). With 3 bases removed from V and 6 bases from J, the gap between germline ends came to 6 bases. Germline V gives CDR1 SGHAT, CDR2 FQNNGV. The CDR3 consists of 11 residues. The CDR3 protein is CASSLRAEQYF. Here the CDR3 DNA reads TGTGCCAGCAGCTTGAGGGCCGAGCAGTACTTC.

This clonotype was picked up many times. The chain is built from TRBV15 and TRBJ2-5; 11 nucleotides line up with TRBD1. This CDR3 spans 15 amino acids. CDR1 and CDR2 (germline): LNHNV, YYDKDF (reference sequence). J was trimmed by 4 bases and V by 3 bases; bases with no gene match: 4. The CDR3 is CATSSGGQGGETQYF. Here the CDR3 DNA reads TGTGCCACCAGCAGTGGGGGACAGGGGGGAGAGACCCAGTACTTC.

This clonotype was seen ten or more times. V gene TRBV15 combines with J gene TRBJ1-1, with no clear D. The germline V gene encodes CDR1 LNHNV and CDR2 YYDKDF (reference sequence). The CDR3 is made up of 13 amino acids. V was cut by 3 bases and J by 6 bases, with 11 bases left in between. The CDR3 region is CATSSGVTPEAFF. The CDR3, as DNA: TGTGCCACCAGCAGTGGAGTGACACCTGAAGCTTTCTTT.

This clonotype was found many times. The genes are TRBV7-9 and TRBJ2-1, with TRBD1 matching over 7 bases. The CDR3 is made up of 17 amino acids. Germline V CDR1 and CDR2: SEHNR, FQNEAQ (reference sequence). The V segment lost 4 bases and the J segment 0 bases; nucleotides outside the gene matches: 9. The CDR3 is CASSSARTGDSYNEQFF. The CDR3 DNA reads TGTGCCAGCAGCTCAGCGCGGACAGGAGACTCCTACAATGAGCAGTTCTTC.

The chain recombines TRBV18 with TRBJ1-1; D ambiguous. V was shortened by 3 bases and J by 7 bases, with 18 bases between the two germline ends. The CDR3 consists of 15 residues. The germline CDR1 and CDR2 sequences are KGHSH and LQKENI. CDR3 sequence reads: CASSPPVERVGEAFF. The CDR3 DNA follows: TGTGCCAGCTCACCCCCCGTTGAGAGGGTCGGTGAAGCTTTCTTT.

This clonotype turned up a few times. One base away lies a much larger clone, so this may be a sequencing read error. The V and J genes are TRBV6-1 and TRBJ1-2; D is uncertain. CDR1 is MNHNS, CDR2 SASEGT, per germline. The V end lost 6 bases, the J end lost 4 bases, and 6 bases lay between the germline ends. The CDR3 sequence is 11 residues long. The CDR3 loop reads CASRSSYGYTF. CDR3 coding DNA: TGTGCCAGCAGGTCATCCTATGGCTACACCTTC.

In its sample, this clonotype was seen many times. Here the CDR3 reads CASSRTGVRPQHF. The CDR3 nucleotides read TGTGCCAGCAGTCGGACAGGGGTCCGGCCCCAGCATTTT. The chain combines TRBV6-2 or TRBV6-3 with TRBJ1-5; 9 bases match TRBD1. Per the germline V gene, CDR1 is MNHEY and CDR2 is SVGEGT. The CDR3 spans 13 residues. Trimming cost V 5 bases and J 9 bases; bases outside gene matches: 5.

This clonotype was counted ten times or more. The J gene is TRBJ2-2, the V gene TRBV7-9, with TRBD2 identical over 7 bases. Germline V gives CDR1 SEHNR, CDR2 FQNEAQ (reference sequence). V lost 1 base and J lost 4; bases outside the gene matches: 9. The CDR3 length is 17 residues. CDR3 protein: CASSLVRLAIGTGELFF. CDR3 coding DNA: TGTGCCAGCAGCTTAGTTCGACTAGCAATAGGCACCGGGGAGCTGTTTTTT.

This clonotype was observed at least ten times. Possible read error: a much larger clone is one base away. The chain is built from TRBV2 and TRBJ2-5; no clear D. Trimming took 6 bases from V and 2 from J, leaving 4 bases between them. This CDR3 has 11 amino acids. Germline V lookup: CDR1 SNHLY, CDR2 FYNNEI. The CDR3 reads CASRPQETQYF. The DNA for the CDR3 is TGTGCCAGCAGGCCTCAAGAGACCCAGTACTTC.

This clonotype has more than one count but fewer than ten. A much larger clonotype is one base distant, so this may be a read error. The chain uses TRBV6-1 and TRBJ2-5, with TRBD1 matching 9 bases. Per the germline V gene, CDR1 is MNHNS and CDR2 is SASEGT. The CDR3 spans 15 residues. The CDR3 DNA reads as TGTGCCAGCAGTGATCCGGGACAGGGTTGGGAGACCAAGTACTTC. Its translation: CASSDPGQGWETKYF.

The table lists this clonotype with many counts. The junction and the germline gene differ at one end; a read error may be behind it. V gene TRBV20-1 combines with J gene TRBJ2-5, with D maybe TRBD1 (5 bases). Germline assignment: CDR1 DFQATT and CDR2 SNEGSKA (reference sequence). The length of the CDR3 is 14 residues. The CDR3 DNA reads TGCAGTGCTAGAGATCTTGACAGCGTAGAGGCCCAGTACTTC. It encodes CSARDLDSVEAQYF.

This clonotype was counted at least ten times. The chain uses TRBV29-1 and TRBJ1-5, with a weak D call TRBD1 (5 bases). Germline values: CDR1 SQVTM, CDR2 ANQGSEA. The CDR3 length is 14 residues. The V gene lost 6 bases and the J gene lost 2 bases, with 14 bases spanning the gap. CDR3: CSVPGPRGNQPQHF. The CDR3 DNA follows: TGCAGCGTACCGGGACCTCGGGGCAATCAGCCCCAGCATTTT.

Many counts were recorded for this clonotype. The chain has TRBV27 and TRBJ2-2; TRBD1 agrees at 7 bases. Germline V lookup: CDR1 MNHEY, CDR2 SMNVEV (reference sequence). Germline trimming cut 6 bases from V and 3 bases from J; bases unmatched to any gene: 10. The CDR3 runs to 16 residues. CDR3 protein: CASRPIDRVDTGELFF. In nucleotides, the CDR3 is TGTGCCAGCAGACCTATCGACAGGGTGGACACCGGGGAGCTGTTTTTT.

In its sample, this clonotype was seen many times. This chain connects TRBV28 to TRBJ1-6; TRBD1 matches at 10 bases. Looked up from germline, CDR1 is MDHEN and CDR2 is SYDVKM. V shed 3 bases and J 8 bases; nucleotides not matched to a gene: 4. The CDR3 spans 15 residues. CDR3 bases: TGTGCCAGCAGTTTTGCCGGGACAGGGGATTCACCCCTCCACTTT. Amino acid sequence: CASSFAGTGDSPLHF.

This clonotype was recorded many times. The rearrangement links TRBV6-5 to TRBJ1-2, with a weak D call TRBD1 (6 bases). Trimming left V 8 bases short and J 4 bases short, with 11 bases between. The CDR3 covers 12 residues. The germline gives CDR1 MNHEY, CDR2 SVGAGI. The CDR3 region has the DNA TGTGCCAGCGAGAGACAGGCCTATGGCTACACCTTC. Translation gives CASERQAYGYTF.

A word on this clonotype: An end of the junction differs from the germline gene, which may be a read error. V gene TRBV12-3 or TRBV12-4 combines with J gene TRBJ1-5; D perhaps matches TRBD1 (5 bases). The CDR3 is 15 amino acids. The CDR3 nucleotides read TGTGCCAGCAGCCCGGGACCCCCGGGGGATTGGCCCCAGGATTTT. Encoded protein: CASSPGPPGDWPQDF.

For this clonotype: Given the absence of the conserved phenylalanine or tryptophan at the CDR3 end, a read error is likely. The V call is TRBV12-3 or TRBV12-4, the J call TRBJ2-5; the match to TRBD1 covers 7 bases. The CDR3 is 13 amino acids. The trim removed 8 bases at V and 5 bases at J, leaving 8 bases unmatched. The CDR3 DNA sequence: TGTGCCAGCCTCGGACAGGTCCGGGAGACCCAGTACCTC. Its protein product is CASLGQVRETQYL.

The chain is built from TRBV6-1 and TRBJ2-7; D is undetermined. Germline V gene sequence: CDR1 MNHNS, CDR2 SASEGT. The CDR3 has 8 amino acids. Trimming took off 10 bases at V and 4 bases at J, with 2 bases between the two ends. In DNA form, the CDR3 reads TGTGCCACGTACGAGCAGTACTTC. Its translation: CATYEQYF.